This passage covers 21 T cell receptor beta chains from one sample sequenced in a study of T cells in narcolepsy. Only in-frame clones appear in the TCRdb table, and some are missing; sequencing was by immunoSEQ multiplex PCR. Of 35,000 or so clones in the sample, roughly 88% were seen once. Sequencing was done on a sample of CD45RA- memory CD4+ T cells from PBMCs. These receptor sequences come from a human donor with narcolepsy.

This chain connects TRBV19 to TRBJ1-3; D gene uncertain. In germline, CDR1 is LNHDA, CDR2 SQIVND (reference sequence). Trimming removed 4 bases at V and 4 bases at J, with 11 bases between. The CDR3 is 14 amino acids. The CDR3 spells CASSTVVGGNTIYF. The CDR3 DNA is TGTGCCAGTAGTACGGTGGTTGGAGGAAACACCATATATTTT.

The chain links TRBV6-1 to TRBJ1-4, with D hard to call. V was clipped by 3 bases and J by 8 bases, with 13 bases between them. CDR3 length equals 14 residues. Germline V CDR1 and CDR2: MNHNS, SASEGT. This CDR3 reads CASSETAVQEKLFF. In DNA, the CDR3 is TGTGCCAGCAGTGAGACGGCGGTGCAGGAAAAACTGTTTTTT.

The chain has TRBV18 and TRBJ2-1; D uncertain. The V gene lost 3 bases and the J gene lost 2 bases, with 14 bases spanning the gap. The CDR3 totals 16 residues. Per the germline V gene, CDR1 is KGHSH and CDR2 is LQKENI. The DNA of the CDR3 is TGTGCCAGCTCACCCCCTGGGCCGAGAACCTACAATGAGCAGTTCTTC. The encoded protein is CASSPPGPRTYNEQFF.

J is TRBJ2-1 and V is TRBV29-1; D is possibly TRBD2 (6 bases). Trimming cost V 4 bases and J 3 bases, with 10 bases left between them. CDR3 size: 13 residues. Germline V gives CDR1 SQVTM, CDR2 ANQGSEA. CDR3 nucleotides: TGCAGCGTTGGGGGGGTCAGCTACAATGAGCAGTTCTTC. Translated, it gives CSVGGVSYNEQFF.

This chain links TRBV2 with TRBJ2-7, with a possible D match to TRBD2 (6 bases). This CDR3 region has 13 residues. The ends were cut back, 6 bases at V and 6 bases at J, with 15 bases in the middle. The germline V gene has CDR1 SNHLY and CDR2 FYNNEI. The CDR3 here is CASSVDGSGEQYF. The DNA for the CDR3 is TGTGCCAGCAGCGTAGACGGGAGCGGCGAGCAGTACTTC. The full variable domain, completed using reference TRBV2 and TRBJ2-7, is EPEVTQTPSHQVTQMGQEVILRCVPISNHLYFYWYRQILGQKVEFLVSFYNNEISEKSEIFDDQFSVERPDGSNFTLKIRSTKLEDSAMYFCASSVDGSGEQYFGPGTRLTVT.

V is TRBV19 and J is TRBJ2-1, with D possibly being TRBD2 (5 bases). CDR1 is LNHDA, CDR2 SQIVND, per germline (reference sequence). Trimming removed 5 bases from V and 0 bases from J, with 11 bases in between. The CDR3 consists of 15 residues. For the CDR3, the DNA is TGTGCCAGTAGTCCCCTGGGGAGCTCCTACAATGAGCAGTTCTTC. Amino acids: CASSPLGSSYNEQFF.

CDR3 sequence: CASSLAPDSSYEQYF. As DNA, the CDR3 is TGTGCCAGCAGTTTAGCCCCCGACAGCTCCTACGAGCAGTACTTC. The chain uses TRBV27 and TRBJ2-7; a weak D match, TRBD1 (5 bases). This CDR3 spans 15 amino acids. Trimming shortened V by 2 bases and J by 0 bases, and 11 bases separated the two germline ends. The V gene's germline CDR1 is MNHEY and CDR2 SMNVEV (reference sequence).

This clone was observed a handful of times. This chain connects TRBV7-9 to TRBJ2-7; D might be TRBD1 (6 bases). The V gene lost 4 bases and the J gene lost 2 bases, with 12 bases spanning the gap. This CDR3 is built from 14 residues. CDR1 is SEHNR and CDR2 is FQNEAQ in the germline V gene (reference sequence). Here the CDR3 reads CASSSQGITYEQYF. In nucleotides, the CDR3 is TGTGCCAGCAGCTCACAGGGTATCACCTACGAGCAGTACTTC. The whole variable domain, filled in from reference TRBV7-9 and TRBJ2-7, reads DTGVSQNPRHKITKRGQNVTFRCDPISEHNRLYWYRQTLGQGPEFLTYFQNEAQLEKSRLLSDRFSAERPKGSFSTLEIQRTEQGDSAMYLCASSSQGITYEQYFGPGTRLTVT.

The chain uses TRBV7-2 and TRBJ1-2; no clear D gene. CDR3 length: 13 residues. V was clipped by 1 base and J by 3 bases, with 6 bases between them. Germline V gives CDR1 SGHTA, CDR2 FQGNSA. The CDR3 DNA sequence: TGTGCCAGCAGCTTAGGGACTGACTATGGCTACACCTTC. Translating it yields CASSLGTDYGYTF.

The chain's CDR3 is CASSDGQSQPQHF. As DNA, the CDR3 is TGTGCCAGCAGTGACGGGCAAAGTCAGCCCCAGCATTTT. This chain links TRBV9 with TRBJ1-5; unclear D gene. Germline V gives CDR1 SGDLS, CDR2 YYNGEE. V lost 5 bases, J lost 6 bases, and 12 bases lay in between. The CDR3 loop spans 13 amino acids. Using reference TRBV9 and TRBJ1-5 for the parts outside the CDR3, the full variable domain is DSGVTQTPKHLITATGQRVTLRCSPRSGDLSVYWYQQSLDQGLQFLIQYYNGEERAKGNILERFSAQQFPDLHSELNLSSLELGDSALYFCASSDGQSQPQHFGDGTRLSIL.

This clone was recorded once. The chain employs TRBV11-2 and TRBJ2-7; weak D call: TRBD2 (7 bases). Germline V lookup: CDR1 SGHAT, CDR2 FQNNGV. V lost 3 bases and J 3 bases, leaving 15 bases between the germline ends. The CDR3 is made up of 15 amino acids. The DNA of the CDR3 is TGTGCCAGCAGCTTCGAGGGGGGGGCCTTCTACGAGCAGTACTTC. As protein: CASSFEGGAFYEQYF.

The chain has TRBV7-9 and TRBJ1-2; no clear D. Germline CDR1 and CDR2: SEHNR and FQNEAQ (reference sequence). Trimming took 5 bases from V and 8 from J, leaving 18 bases between them. The CDR3 spans 14 residues. CDR3 coding DNA: TGTGCCAGCAGCCAAGGGAGGGTATCTTCCGGCTACACCTTC. This codes for CASSQGRVSSGYTF.

The V and J genes are TRBV29-1 and TRBJ1-1; D unclear. CDR3 length: 13 residues. CDR1 SQVTM and CDR2 ANQGSEA come from the germline V gene. Trimming took 2 bases from V and 1 from J, leaving 8 bases between them. CDR3 DNA sequence: TGCAGCGTTGAAACGGCCCAGAACACTGAAGCTTTCTTT. It specifies CSVETAQNTEAFF.

The genes are TRBV9 and TRBJ1-1, with D unclear. Trimming pared 0 bases from V and 3 bases from J, leaving 6 bases between. Per germline, CDR1 SGDLS and CDR2 YYNGEE. The CDR3 totals 13 residues. CDR3: CASSVGGDTEAFF. CDR3 bases: TGTGCCAGCAGCGTAGGTGGGGACACTGAAGCTTTCTTT.

In its sample, this clone was seen a few times. The rearrangement joins TRBV6-6 to TRBJ1-5, with D perhaps TRBD1 (6 bases). This CDR3 comprises 13 residues. The germline CDR1 and CDR2 sequences are MNHNY and SVGAGI (reference sequence). V lost 7 bases and J 7 bases, leaving 14 bases between the germline ends. CDR3 sequence: CASTTDRSQPQHF. In DNA, the CDR3 is TGTGCCAGCACCACCGACAGGTCCCAGCCCCAGCATTTT.

The chain joins TRBV27 to TRBJ1-4; 7 bases map to TRBD1. This CDR3 is built from 14 residues. Germline V gene sequence: CDR1 MNHEY, CDR2 SMNVEV (reference sequence). Unmatched junction bases numbered 9, after V lost 6 bases and J lost 8 bases. The CDR3 loop reads CASRDAQGWEKLFF. Here the CDR3 DNA reads TGTGCCAGCAGAGACGCACAGGGGTGGGAAAAACTGTTTTTT.

Only one count was recorded for this clone. The chain recombines TRBV2 with TRBJ2-5, with 8 bases aligning to TRBD1. The better agreement between TRBJ2-7 and the DNA end casts doubt on the J call. The CDR3 consists of 12 residues. CDR1 and CDR2 from the germline V gene are SNHLY and FYNNEI. CDR3 loop: CASSQGAGEQYF. The CDR3 DNA reads as TGTGCCAGCAGCCAGGGGGCAGGCGAGCAGTACTTC.

The rearrangement uses TRBV7-6 and TRBJ1-1; D uncertain. The V and J ends lost 3 bases and 3 bases respectively, with 5 bases between them. The CDR3 spans 12 residues. Germline CDR1 is SGHVS and CDR2 is FNYEAQ. CDR3 coding DNA: TGTGCCAGCAGCTTCCGGGACACTGAAGCTTTCTTT. It yields the protein CASSFRDTEAFF.

This clone was found once. CDR3 protein: CASSFRDSPGRTEAFF. In DNA, the CDR3 is TGTGCCAGCAGCTTCCGGGACTCTCCGGGTCGTACTGAAGCTTTCTTT. The chain combines TRBV13 with TRBJ1-1, with D tentatively TRBD1 (5 bases). The CDR3 runs 16 residues. Germline V gene sequence: CDR1 PRHDT, CDR2 FYEKMQ (reference sequence). The V and J ends lost 3 bases and 5 bases respectively, with 19 bases between them.

The chain joins TRBV6-5 to TRBJ2-1; D perhaps matches TRBD2 (6 bases). This CDR3 spans 15 amino acids. Germline V lookup: CDR1 MNHEY, CDR2 SVGAGI. V shed 5 bases and J shed 5 bases, with 16 bases lying between them. Written as DNA, the CDR3 is TGTGCCAGCAGTACACGACTAGTGGGAGACAATGAGCAGTTCTTC. Protein product: CASSTRLVGDNEQFF.

The V and J genes are TRBV14 and TRBJ2-2; 10 bases align to TRBD1. Germline CDR1 and CDR2: SGHDN and FVKESK. J gave up 3 bases and V 2 bases, and 3 bases lay outside the gene matches. The CDR3 spans 16 residues. The CDR3: CASSQRDRGYTGELFF. DNA of the CDR3: TGTGCCAGCAGCCAAAGGGACAGGGGATACACCGGGGAGCTGTTTTTT.